This passage covers 9 T cell receptor beta chains from one sample sequenced in a study of blood T cell repertoires in COVID-19. Sequencing used immunoSEQ multiplex PCR; TCRdb keeps in-frame clones, though not all of them. The data contain about 61,000 clones, around nine tenths of them singletons. Sequenced sample: peripheral blood. All receptors come from a woman aged 45-60 years with active or convalescent COVID-19.

The chain links TRBV15 to TRBJ2-3; a possible D gene is TRBD2 (6 bases). Germline V gene lookup returns CDR1 LNHNV and CDR2 YYDKDF (reference sequence). Trimming stripped 0 bases from V and 5 bases from J, with 9 bases between. CDR3 length: 14 amino acids. The CDR3 coding sequence is TGTGCCACCAGCAGAGATTGGGGGGAAGATACGCAGTATTTT. Translating gives CATSRDWGEDTQYF.

The chain uses TRBV7-9 and TRBJ2-1; 11 bases map to TRBD2. V lost 5 bases to trimming and J lost 2 bases; unmatched junction nucleotides: 5. Per the germline V gene, CDR1 is SEHNR and CDR2 is FQNEAQ (reference sequence). This CDR3 contains 16 residues. As DNA, the CDR3 is TGTGCCAGCAGCCCCGATAGCGGGAGGGCCTACAATGAGCAGTTCTTC. It specifies CASSPDSGRAYNEQFF.

The chain uses TRBV7-2 and TRBJ2-1; TRBD2 matches at 9 bases. J was trimmed by 2 bases and V by 5 bases; bases with no gene match: 7. This CDR3 comprises 16 residues. CDR1 and CDR2 from the germline V gene are SGHTA and FQGNSA. This chain's CDR3 is CASSHGLAIAYNEQFF. Written as DNA, the CDR3 is TGTGCCAGCAGCCACGGACTAGCGATCGCCTACAATGAGCAGTTCTTC.

The rearrangement uses TRBV12-3 or TRBV12-4 and TRBJ1-5; a weak D match, TRBD1 (6 bases). The CDR3 is 12 residues long. The V end was cut by 5 bases, the J end by 16 bases, with 18 bases between. The CDR3 region is CASSLDSMGQHF. CDR3 DNA: TGTGCCAGCAGTCTCGACAGTATGGGACAACATTTT.

The chain is built from TRBV3-1 (or the pseudogene TRBV3-2) and TRBJ2-3, with D maybe TRBD1 (5 bases). Germline V gene sequence: CDR1 LGHDT, CDR2 YNNKEL (reference sequence). The CDR3 runs 14 residues. V lost 6 bases, J lost 0 bases, and 10 bases lay in between. CDR3 nucleotides: TGTGCCAGCAGACAGGACCATAGCACAGATACGCAGTATTTT. Amino acid sequence: CASRQDHSTDTQYF.

The chain carries TRBV13 and TRBJ2-1; tentative D call: TRBD2 (6 bases). Germline V gene sequence: CDR1 PRHDT, CDR2 FYEKMQ (reference sequence). The CDR3 has 15 residues. Trimming took 3 bases from V and 6 from J, leaving 15 bases between them. The CDR3 DNA is TGTGCCAGCAGCTTGATAGCGGAGGGCGGCAATGAGCAGTTCTTC. Amino acid sequence: CASSLIAEGGNEQFF.

CDR3 sequence (DNA): TGTGCCAGCAGCTCCCTAGCGGCCGAACAATACAATGAGCAGTTCTTC. Translating it yields CASSSLAAEQYNEQFF. This chain connects TRBV13 to TRBJ2-1; 7 bases agree with TRBD2. V gave up 4 bases and J gave up 4 bases; unmatched junction bases: 10. Germline V gene lookup returns CDR1 PRHDT and CDR2 FYEKMQ (reference sequence). The CDR3 is 16 amino acids.

The V and J genes are TRBV5-1 and TRBJ2-7; 7 bases align to TRBD1. CDR3 length: 12 residues. V gave up 4 bases and J gave up 7 bases; unmatched junction bases: 5. Germline V CDR1 and CDR2: SGHRS, YFSETQ. The CDR3 DNA sequence: TGCGCCAGCAGCGGATACAGGGGTGAGCAGTACTTC. This translates into CASSGYRGEQYF. Full variable domain (rest looked up from reference TRBV5-1 and TRBJ2-7): KAGVTQTPRYLIKTRGQQVTLSCSPISGHRSVSWYQQTPGQGLQFLFEYFSETQRNKGNFPGRFSGRQFSNSRSEMNVSTLELGDSALYLCASSGYRGEQYFGPGTRLTVT.

The chain joins TRBV4-1 to TRBJ2-7; 7 bases are a match to TRBD1. The CDR3 length is 15 residues. The ends lost 4 bases at V and 7 bases at J; junction bases unmatched: 13. Germline V gives CDR1 MGHRA, CDR2 YSYEKL. The CDR3 bases are TGCGCCAGCAGCCCGCCCCGGACAGGCCTGGGGGAGCAGTACTTC. The encoded protein is CASSPPRTGLGEQYF.